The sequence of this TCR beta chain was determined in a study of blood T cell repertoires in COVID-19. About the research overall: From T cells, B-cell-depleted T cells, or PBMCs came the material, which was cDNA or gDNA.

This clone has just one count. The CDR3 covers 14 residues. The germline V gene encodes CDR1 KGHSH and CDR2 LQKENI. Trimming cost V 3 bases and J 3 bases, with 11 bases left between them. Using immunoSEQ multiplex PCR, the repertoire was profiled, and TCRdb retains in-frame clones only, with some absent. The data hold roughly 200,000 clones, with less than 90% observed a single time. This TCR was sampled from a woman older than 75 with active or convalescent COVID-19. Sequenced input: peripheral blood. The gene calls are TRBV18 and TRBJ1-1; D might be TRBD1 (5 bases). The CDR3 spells CASSPFSGDTEAFF. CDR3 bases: TGTGCCAGCTCACCCTTCTCGGGGGACACTGAAGCTTTCTTT.